This T cell receptor beta chain stems from a study of breast tumors, draining lymph nodes, adjacent tissues. Between the trimmed V and J ends, which lost 3 bases and 3 bases, there was a span of 0 bases. The CDR3 is made up of 11 amino acids. Germline lookup yields CDR1 SGDLS and CDR2 YYNGEE. Worth noting for this clonotype: The antigen is undetermined.

TCRdb re-derived calls from the multiplex PCR reads in MiXCR, one entry per CDR3 protein. The sample lists roughly 70,000 distinct CDR3 sequences, 43% occurring once. Findings and caveats of the study: The lymph node origin of tumor T cells was framed as consistent with a hypothesis, not demonstrated. The data were judged consistent with most tumor T cells coming from lymph node and expanding in tumor.

This sequence originates from a female donor with breast cancer. Some clones in this sample may be carry-over from other donors' samples. The chain has TRBV9 and TRBJ1-4, with D unclear. The source material was breast tumor tissue. The chain's CDR3 is CASSANEKLFF. The DNA of the CDR3 is TGTGCCAGCAGCGCTAATGAAAAACTGTTTTTT.